This TCR beta chain was found in a study of blood T cells in healthy people across ages. Study-wide points: Long-lived donors exceeded aged donors in naive CD4+ cells and diversity. With unsorted PBMCs, a conclusive comparison of naive versus antigen-experienced cells was not possible. The recorded TCR beta diversity per million T cells decreased in a roughly linear manner with age.

This clonotype has just a few counts. Its matching antigen is unknown. V lost 1 base and J 8 bases, leaving 11 bases between the germline ends. The CDR3 sequence is 14 residues long. A second PCR of roughly 6 to 12 cycles used a sample-barcoded 5' primer and a J-beta primer mix. Each CDR3 protein gets one entry after TCRdb re-called the 5' RACE reads with MiXCR. Of approximately 900,000 distinct CDR3 sequences in the sample, around 49% were seen once. The rearrangement uses TRBV12-3 or TRBV12-4 and TRBJ1-4; D unresolved. Sequencing was performed on blood. The clonotype was recovered from a man younger than 45 in good health. The CDR3: CASSLEVIREKLFF. CDR3 coding DNA: TGTGCCAGCAGTTTAGAGGTCATTCGGGAAAAACTGTTTTTT.